This is a list of T cell receptor beta chains from one sample in a study of blood T cells in healthy people across ages. TCRdb used MiXCR to reprocess the 5' RACE reads, holding one entry per CDR3 protein. The sample holds 700,000 to 1,000,000 distinct CDR3 sequences, around 43% seen once. The specimen sequenced was blood. The receptor set was obtained from a man between 60 and 75 years old in good health. The CDR3 runs from the conserved cysteine through the conserved F or W. The D gene is left open where the match is weak. Clone size is given for some rows only: seen once, a few or many times, or a class if the clone is expanded.

clone_size | cdr3_length | j_call | d_call | v_call | cdr3_aa | cdr3_nt
few | 17 | TRBJ2-5 | TRBD2 | TRBV7-9 | CASYHDLSPSGAGTQYF | TGTGCCAGCTACCATGACCTTAGTCCTAGCGGAGCCGGCACCCAGTACTTC
NA | 13 | TRBJ1-1 | TRBD1 | TRBV29-1 | CSGRGTGNTEALF | TGCAGCGGGAGGGGGACAGGGAACACTGAAGCTCTCTTT
NA | 15 | TRBJ1-1 | NA | TRBV5-1 | CASSSQQGKNAEAFF | TGCGCCAGCAGCTCCCAGCAGGGCAAGAACGCTGAAGCTTTCTTT
NA | 15 | TRBJ1-5 | TRBD1 | TRBV20-1 | CSARETGALIQPQHF | TGCAGTGCTAGGGAAACAGGGGCCCTCATTCAGCCCCAGCATTTT
NA | 14 | TRBJ1-1 | NA | TRBV20-1 | CSAPAHSMNTEAFF | TGCAGTGCTCCAGCCCATAGCATGAACACTGAAGCTTTCTTT
once | 12 | TRBJ1-1 | NA | TRBV10-3 | CAIRAMNTEAFF | TGTGCCATCAGAGCCATGAACACTGAAGCTTTCTTT
NA | 16 | TRBJ2-5 | TRBD2 | TRBV18 | CASSPFQSGGQETQYF | TGTGCCAGCTCACCATTCCAAAGCGGGGGCCAAGAGACCCAGTACTTC
many | 13 | TRBJ1-1 | NA | TRBV5-6 | CASSLQGGTEAFF | TGTGCCAGCAGCTTACAGGGCGGCACTGAAGCTTTCTTT
NA | 12 | TRBJ1-2 | NA | TRBV12-3/TRBV12-4 | CASRTGVYGYTF | TGTGCCAGCAGGACAGGAGTCTATGGCTACACCTTC
NA | 14 | TRBJ2-7 | TRBD1 | TRBV27 | CASRKRQGNGEQYF | TGTGCCAGCAGGAAACGACAGGGAAATGGCGAGCAGTACTTC
NA | 16 | TRBJ2-3 | TRBD2 | TRBV9 | CASSVARLAGADTQYF | TGTGCCAGCAGCGTAGCCCGACTAGCGGGGGCAGATACGCAGTATTTT
NA | 12 | TRBJ2-7 | NA | TRBV11-3 | CASSLLQRKQYF | TGTGCCAGCAGCTTATTACAGAGAAAGCAGTACTTC
NA | 12 | TRBJ2-1 | NA | TRBV5-1 | CASSAGGDEQFF | TGCGCCAGCAGCGCAGGTGGGGATGAGCAGTTCTTC
NA | 14 | TRBJ1-2 | NA | TRBV6-2/TRBV6-3 | CASTMDGSNYGYTF | TGTGCCAGCACCATGGACGGATCTAACTATGGCTACACCTTC
NA | 13 | TRBJ2-3 | TRBD1 | TRBV20-1 | CSSKTGAADTQYF | TGCAGTTCTAAAACAGGGGCCGCAGATACGCAGTATTTT
NA | 15 | TRBJ2-7 | TRBD1 | TRBV10-1 | CASSPTGAASYEQYF | TGCGCCAGCAGTCCTACAGGGGCCGCCTCCTACGAGCAGTACTTC
NA | 15 | TRBJ1-2 | NA | TRBV7-2 | CASSQSSVALYGYTF | TGTGCCAGCAGCCAGTCTAGTGTAGCTCTCTATGGCTACACCTTC
few | 14 | TRBJ2-3 | NA | TRBV5-5 | CASSPGRFTDTQYF | TGTGCCAGCAGCCCCGGACGGTTCACAGATACGCAGTATTTT
NA | 15 | TRBJ2-5 | NA | TRBV27 | CASSYQGRPLETQYF | TGTGCCAGCAGTTACCAGGGACGGCCCCTGGAGACCCAGTACTTC
many | 14 | TRBJ2-1 | TRBD1 | TRBV12-3/TRBV12-4 | CASSRQGAYNEQFF | TGTGCCAGCAGTCGTCAGGGGGCATACAATGAGCAGTTCTTC
NA | 14 | TRBJ2-7 | TRBD1 | TRBV20-1 | CSARPGQGGYEQYF | TGCAGTGCTAGACCGGGACAGGGGGGCTACGAGCAGTACTTC
NA | 12 | TRBJ2-1 | NA | TRBV15 | CATSRDIAEQFF | TGTGCCACCAGCAGAGACATAGCAGAGCAGTTCTTC
NA | 15 | TRBJ2-3 | NA | TRBV6-4 | CASSPGAGPTDTQYF | TGTGCCAGCAGCCCCGGGGCAGGGCCCACAGATACGCAGTATTTT
few | 12 | TRBJ2-5 | NA | TRBV5-1 | CASHRVAETQYF | TGCGCCAGCCACAGGGTCGCGGAGACCCAGTACTTC
few | 17 | TRBJ1-6 | NA | TRBV27 | CASGSGKGGSYNSPLHF | TGTGCCAGCGGGTCGGGCAAGGGTGGGTCCTATAATTCACCCCTCCACTTT
few | 14 | TRBJ1-2 | NA | TRBV20-1 | CSATSGVQARGYTF | TGCAGTGCTACATCAGGGGTCCAGGCTCGGGGCTACACCTTC
NA | 12 | TRBJ1-4 | TRBD1 | TRBV28 | CASRQGNEKLFF | TGTGCCAGCCGACAGGGAAATGAAAAACTGTTTTTT
NA | 17 | TRBJ1-6 | NA | TRBV25-1 | CASSELSESSYNSPLHF | TGTGCCAGCAGTGAATTAAGCGAAAGCTCCTATAATTCACCCCTCCACTTT
NA | 15 | TRBJ2-7 | NA | TRBV12-3/TRBV12-4 | CASSAGQLSSYEQYF | TGTGCCAGCAGTGCCGGACAGCTTAGCTCCTACGAGCAGTACTTC
NA | 14 | TRBJ1-2 | NA | TRBV5-1 | CASSADGQGRGYTF | TGCGCCAGCAGCGCGGACGGCCAGGGTCGGGGCTACACCTTC
few | 16 | TRBJ1-2 | TRBD1 | TRBV3-1 | CASSQGRGLGNYGYTF | TGTGCCAGCAGCCAAGGCAGGGGGCTCGGTAACTATGGCTACACCTTC
few | 11 | TRBJ2-7 | NA | TRBV20-1 | CSARQSYEQYF | TGCAGTGCCAGACAGTCCTACGAGCAGTACTTC
NA | 12 | TRBJ2-7 | NA | TRBV30 | CAWSRFDYEQYF | TGTGCCTGGAGTAGATTTGACTACGAGCAGTACTTC
NA | 15 | TRBJ1-5 | TRBD1 | TRBV10-3 | CAISESGQLNQPQHF | TGTGCCATCAGTGAGTCGGGACAGCTTAATCAGCCCCAGCATTTT
NA | 14 | TRBJ1-4 | NA | TRBV6-5 | CASSPLGEGEKLFF | TGTGCTAGCAGTCCATTGGGGGAGGGTGAAAAACTGTTTTTT
NA | 13 | TRBJ2-3 | NA | TRBV12-5 | CASGLTGGDTQYF | TGTGCTAGTGGTTTGACGGGTGGGGATACGCAGTATTTT
NA | 11 | TRBJ1-2 | NA | TRBV6-1 | CASSREEGYTF | TGTGCCAGCAGCCGAGAGGAGGGCTACACCTTC
many | 11 | TRBJ2-5 | NA | TRBV6-6 | CASSTTYIQYF | TGTGCCAGCAGTACGACTTACATCCAGTACTTC
NA | 15 | TRBJ1-2 | TRBD1 | TRBV2 | CASSPQRGTGNGYTF | TGTGCCAGCAGTCCTCAGAGAGGGACAGGGAATGGCTACACCTTC
NA | 16 | TRBJ2-1 | TRBD1 | TRBV12-3/TRBV12-4 | CASSSLGQRMRNEQFF | TGTGCCAGCAGTTCGCTGGGACAGAGGATGAGGAATGAGCAGTTCTTC
NA | 16 | TRBJ1-2 | NA | TRBV20-1 | CSARALPGRLNYGYTF | TGCAGTGCTAGAGCCCTGCCGGGACGGCTAAACTATGGCTACACCTTC
NA | 17 | TRBJ2-1 | NA | TRBV29-1 | CGVSSNNLESSYNEQFF | TGCGGCGTCTCCTCTAATAACCTCGAGAGCTCCTACAATGAGCAGTTCTTC
few | 15 | TRBJ2-5 | NA | TRBV15 | CATSRDIDFQETQYF | TGTGCCACCAGCAGAGATATCGACTTCCAAGAGACCCAGTACTTC
NA | 15 | TRBJ1-2 | NA | TRBV4-1 | CASSPVAGAHYGYTF | TGCGCCAGCAGCCCAGTTGCAGGGGCCCACTATGGCTACACCTTC
few | 14 | TRBJ2-7 | TRBD1 | TRBV3-1 | CASSKRDRGNEQYF | TGTGCCAGCAGCAAGCGGGACAGGGGTAACGAGCAGTACTTC
few | 14 | TRBJ2-7 | TRBD2 | TRBV5-1 | CASSLGLADLEQYF | TGCGCCAGCAGCTTGGGACTAGCGGACTTAGAGCAGTACTTC
few | 15 | TRBJ1-5 | NA | TRBV7-2 | CASSLGRQGNQPQHF | TGTGCCAGCAGCTTAGGGAGACAGGGCAATCAGCCCCAGCATTTT